This T cell receptor (beta chain) is drawn from a study of T cell repertoires in cytomegalovirus infection. TCRdb itself ran the reads through MiXCR, one entry per CDR3 protein. Of about 52,000 distinct CDR3 sequences listed, 20% to 25% are singletons. This clonotype was seen a few times. The antigen is undetermined. The CDR3 is made up of 11 amino acids. Germline assignment: CDR1 MNHEY and CDR2 SMNVEV (reference sequence). The germline V and J ends were trimmed by 2 bases and 6 bases, with 5 bases remaining between them. The sequence was collected from a human donor in good health (CMV status not recorded). Some clones in this sample may be carry-over from other donors' samples. This specimen consisted of CD8+ T cells from cultured PBMCs, obtained from culture after CMV antigen stimulation. The chain employs TRBV27 and TRBJ2-7, with D possibly matching TRBD2 (5 bases). DNA for the CDR3: TGTGCCAGCAGTTTAGCGGGCGAGCAGTACTTC. Residues: CASSLAGEQYF.